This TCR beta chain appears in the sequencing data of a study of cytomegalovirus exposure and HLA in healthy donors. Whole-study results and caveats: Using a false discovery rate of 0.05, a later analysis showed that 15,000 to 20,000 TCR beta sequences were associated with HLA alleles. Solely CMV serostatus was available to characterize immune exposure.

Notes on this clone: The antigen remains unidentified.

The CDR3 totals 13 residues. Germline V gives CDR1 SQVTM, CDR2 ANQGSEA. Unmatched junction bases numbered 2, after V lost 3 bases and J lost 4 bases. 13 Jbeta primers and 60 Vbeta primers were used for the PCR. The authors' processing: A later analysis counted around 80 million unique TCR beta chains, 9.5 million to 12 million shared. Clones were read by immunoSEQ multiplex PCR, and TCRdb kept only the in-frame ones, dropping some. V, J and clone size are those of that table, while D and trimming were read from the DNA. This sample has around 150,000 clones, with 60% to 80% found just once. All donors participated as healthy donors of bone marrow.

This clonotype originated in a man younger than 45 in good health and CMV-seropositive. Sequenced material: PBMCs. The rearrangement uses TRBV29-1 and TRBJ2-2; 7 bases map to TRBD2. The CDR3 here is CSVDGGFTGELFF. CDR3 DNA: TGCAGCGTTGACGGGGGGTTCACCGGGGAGCTGTTTTTT.